The rows below give T cell receptor beta chains drawn from one sample of a study of cytomegalovirus exposure and HLA in healthy donors. Data came from immunoSEQ multiplex PCR; TCRdb stores just in-frame clones and leaves some out. The sample includes about 170,000 clones, about four fifths seen only once; the top ten take around 1.5%. Input material: PBMCs. These receptors originate from a male donor in good health and CMV-seronegative. Both conserved end residues are part of each CDR3. A D gene is named only where the DNA matches it firmly. Only some rows state a clone size, as once, few, many or a class for expanded clones.

V gene	D gene	clone size	J gene	CDR3 DNA	CDR3 protein
TRBV14	.	.	TRBJ2-6	TGTGCCAGCAGGGAGGGGTCTGGGGCCAACGTCCTGACTTTC	CASREGSGANVLTF
TRBV7-6	.	.	TRBJ2-3	TGTGCCAGCAGCTTAGGAGCGGTATTGTCCTCCGATACGCAGTATTTT	CASSLGAVLSSDTQYF
TRBV30	TRBD1	.	TRBJ1-2	TGTGCCTGGACGACAGGGCGTAGAGAAAATGGCTACACCTTC	CAWTTGRRENGYTF
TRBV19	TRBD2	few	TRBJ2-5	TGTGCCAGTAGTCCAGTAGGACTAGGAGAGACCCAGTACTTC	CASSPVGLGETQYF
TRBV6-6	.	.	TRBJ1-5	TGTGCCAGTACCCCGTGGGAGGGGATGGGTCAGCCCCAGCATTTT	CASTPWEGMGQPQHF
TRBV7-8	.	.	TRBJ1-2	TGTGCCAGCAGCTTAGGGGTCGACAGTTTCTATGGCTACACCTTC	CASSLGVDSFYGYTF
TRBV6-4	TRBD2	once	TRBJ2-2	TGTGCCAGCAGTGACTCGAAACCGGGGACTAGCGGGGGGGCAGGCGGGGAGCTGTTTTTT	CASSDSKPGTSGGAGGELFF
TRBV18	.	.	TRBJ2-7	TGTGCCAGCTCACCACGACTTCAGGGGTCGAGCTCCTACGAGCAGTACTTC	CASSPRLQGSSSYEQYF
TRBV27	TRBD2	.	TRBJ2-1	TGTGCCAGCAGGGCCGGGACTACCATAAGCTCCTACAATGAGCAGTTCTTC	CASRAGTTISSYNEQFF
TRBV9	TRBD1	few	TRBJ1-1	TGTGCCAGCAGCAAGTTAAACAGGGGGAACACTGAAGCTTTCTTT	CASSKLNRGNTEAFF
TRBV5-1	.	.	TRBJ2-7	TGCGCCAGCAGCTTTGGTTTCGGAGCATACGAGCAGTACTTC	CASSFGFGAYEQYF
TRBV27	TRBD1	.	TRBJ1-5	TGTGCCAGCAGTTCAAGCAGGACAGGGGGCCATCAGCCCCAGCATTTT	CASSSSRTGGHQPQHF
TRBV13	.	few	TRBJ2-7	TGTGCCAGCAGCTTAGGTGCCCTACGGAATCAGGGCGAGCAGTACTTC	CASSLGALRNQGEQYF
TRBV27	TRBD2	once	TRBJ2-3	TGTGCCAGCAGCCCAATAGCGGGAGTATACGGAGATACGCAGTATTTT	CASSPIAGVYGDTQYF
TRBV9	TRBD1	.	TRBJ1-3	TGTGCCAGCAGCCCGGGACAGGGGGGTTCTGGAAACACCATATATTTT	CASSPGQGGSGNTIYF
TRBV25-1	.	.	TRBJ2-4	TGTGCCAGCAGTGATACAGGACCTATGGCCAAAAACATTCAGTACTTC	CASSDTGPMAKNIQYF
TRBV29-1	.	.	TRBJ2-4	TGCAGCGCCGGGAGCGGGCGAAACATTCAGTACTTC	CSAGSGRNIQYF
TRBV27	.	.	TRBJ2-7	TGTGCCAGCAGTTCAACCTACGAGCAGTACTTC	CASSSTYEQYF
TRBV10-1	.	.	TRBJ1-5	TGCGCCAGCAGTAGCGGTGATCAGCCCCAGCATTTT	CASSSGDQPQHF
TRBV19	TRBD2	.	TRBJ2-7	TGTGCCAGTAGTACTAGCGGGAGCTCCTACGAGCAGTACTTC	CASSTSGSSYEQYF
TRBV5-1	TRBD2	.	TRBJ2-5	TGCGCCAGCGGACCCGGACTAGCGGGGGGGCGCGAGACCCAGTACTTC	CASGPGLAGGRETQYF
TRBV9	.	.	TRBJ2-1	TGTGCCAGCAGCGCGGGAAGACTAGGGGTGAACTACAATGAGCAGTTCTTC	CASSAGRLGVNYNEQFF
TRBV18	.	.	TRBJ1-1	TGTGCCAGCTCAAGACAGGTCTCTGAAGCTTTCTTT	CASSRQVSEAFF
TRBV19	TRBD1	.	TRBJ1-5	TGTGCCAGTAGTAAGGGACAGGGGGACAATCAGCCCCAGCATTTT	CASSKGQGDNQPQHF
TRBV5-1	.	few	TRBJ1-1	TGCGCCAGCAGCTTGGATTCGTCAGGGTGGGACACTGAAGCTTTCTTT	CASSLDSSGWDTEAFF
TRBV9	.	.	TRBJ1-2	TGTGCCAGCAGCGTAGGGGAGGACTATGGCTACACCTTC	CASSVGEDYGYTF
TRBV6-1	.	.	TRBJ2-7	TGTGCCAGCAGCGGGGGACTCGTCTACGAGCAGTACTTC	CASSGGLVYEQYF
TRBV30	.	.	TRBJ1-1	TGTGCCTGGAGTGTACACGGGGGAACTGAAGCTTTCTTT	CAWSVHGGTEAFF
TRBV6-6	.	.	TRBJ2-7	TGTGCCAGCAGTTACAAAGCCGGGGGGAACAGGGACGAGCAGTACTTC	CASSYKAGGNRDEQYF
TRBV6-1	TRBD1	.	TRBJ1-3	TGTGCCAGCAGTGCCACCGGGACAGTCGGAAACACCATATATTTT	CASSATGTVGNTIYF
TRBV6-6	TRBD2	.	TRBJ2-7	TGTGCCACCCAAACGGGGCGACTAGCCGGAGCCTACGAGCAGTACTTC	CATQTGRLAGAYEQYF
TRBV7-2	.	.	TRBJ2-7	TGTGCCAGCAGCTTCAGGAGGCTGGACGAGCAGTACTTC	CASSFRRLDEQYF
TRBV7-3	.	.	TRBJ1-1	TGTGCCAGCAGCTTATCGGGTGGGAACACTGAAGCTTTCTTT	CASSLSGGNTEAFF